This T cell receptor beta chain originates from a study of blood T cell repertoires in COVID-19. The wider study: Both acute and convalescent COVID-19 samples were obtained from the United States, Italy and Spain. From T cells, B-cell-depleted T cells, or PBMCs came the material, which was cDNA or gDNA.

Study processing details: Reference gene primer amplification in the assay estimated nucleated cell counts. The protocol was immunoSEQ multiplex PCR, while the TCRdb copy is restricted to in-frame clones and leaves out a portion. The D gene and trimming were derived from the DNA, and the V and J assignments and clone size from that table. This table holds approximately 170,000 clones, roughly four fifths found once. The CDR3 sequence is 16 residues long. Per the germline V gene, CDR1 is SGHAT and CDR2 is FQNNGV. The germline V and J ends were trimmed by 5 bases and 4 bases, with 19 bases remaining between them.

This TCR came from a woman older than 75 with acute or convalescent COVID-19. The gene calls are TRBV11-2 and TRBJ2-3; D might be TRBD2 (6 bases). Sample: peripheral blood. For the CDR3, the DNA is TGTGCCAGCAGCGGTAGTGTTGGGGGGAGTGCAGATACGCAGTATTTT. Translated: CASSGSVGGSADTQYF.